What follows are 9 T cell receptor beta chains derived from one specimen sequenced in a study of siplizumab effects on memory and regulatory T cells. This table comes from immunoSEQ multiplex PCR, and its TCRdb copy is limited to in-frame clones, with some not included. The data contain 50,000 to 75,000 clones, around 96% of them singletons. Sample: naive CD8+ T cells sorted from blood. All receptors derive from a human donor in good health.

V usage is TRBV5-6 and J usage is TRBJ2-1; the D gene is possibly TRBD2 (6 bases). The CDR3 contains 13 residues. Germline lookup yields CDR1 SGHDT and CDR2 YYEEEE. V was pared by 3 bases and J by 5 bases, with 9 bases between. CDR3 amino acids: CASSWRGNNEQFF. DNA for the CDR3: TGTGCCAGCAGCTGGCGGGGAAACAATGAGCAGTTCTTC.

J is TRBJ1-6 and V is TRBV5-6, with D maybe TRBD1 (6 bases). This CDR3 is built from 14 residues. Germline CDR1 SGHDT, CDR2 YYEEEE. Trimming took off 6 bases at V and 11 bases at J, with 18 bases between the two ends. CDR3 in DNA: TGTGCCAGCAAGCCGTCCACAGGGATAGCACCCCTCCACTTT. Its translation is CASKPSTGIAPLHF.

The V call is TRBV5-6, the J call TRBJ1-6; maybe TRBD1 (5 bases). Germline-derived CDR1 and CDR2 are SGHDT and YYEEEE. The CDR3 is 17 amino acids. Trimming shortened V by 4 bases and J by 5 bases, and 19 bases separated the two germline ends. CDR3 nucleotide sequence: TGTGCCAGCAGCGTGGACATCGGGGGGTGGGATAATTCACCCCTCCACTTT. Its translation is CASSVDIGGWDNSPLHF.

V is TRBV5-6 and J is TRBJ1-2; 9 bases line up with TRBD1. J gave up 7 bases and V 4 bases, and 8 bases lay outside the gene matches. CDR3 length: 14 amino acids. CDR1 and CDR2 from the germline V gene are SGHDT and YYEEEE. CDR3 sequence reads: CASSLSGTGFGYTF. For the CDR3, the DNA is TGTGCCAGCAGCCTCTCCGGGACAGGGTTTGGCTACACCTTC.

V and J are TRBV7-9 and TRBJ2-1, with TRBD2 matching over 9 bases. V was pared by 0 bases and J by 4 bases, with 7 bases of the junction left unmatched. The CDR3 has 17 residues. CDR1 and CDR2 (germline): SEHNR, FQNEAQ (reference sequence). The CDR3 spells CASSLAGLAGRYNEQFF. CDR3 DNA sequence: TGTGCCAGCAGCTTAGCGGGCCTAGCGGGGAGGTACAATGAGCAGTTCTTC.

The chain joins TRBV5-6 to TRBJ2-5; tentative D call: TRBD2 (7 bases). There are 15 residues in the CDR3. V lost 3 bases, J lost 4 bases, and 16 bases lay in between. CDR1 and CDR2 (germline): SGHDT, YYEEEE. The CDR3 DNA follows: TGTGCCAGCAGCTCGGTTGGCGGGGGCGTAGAGACCCAGTACTTC. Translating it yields CASSSVGGGVETQYF. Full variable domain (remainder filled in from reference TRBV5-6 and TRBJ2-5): DAGVTQSPTHLIKTRGQQVTLRCSPKSGHDTVSWYQQALGQGPQFIFQYYEEEERQRGNFPDRFSGHQFPNYSSELNVNALLLGDSALYLCASSSVGGGVETQYFGPGTRLLVL.

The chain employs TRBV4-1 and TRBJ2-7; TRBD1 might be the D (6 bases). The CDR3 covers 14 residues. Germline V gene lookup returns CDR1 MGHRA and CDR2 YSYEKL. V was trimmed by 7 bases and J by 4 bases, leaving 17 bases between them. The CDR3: CASTLEQGAYEQYF. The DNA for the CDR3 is TGCGCCAGCACCCTAGAACAGGGAGCATACGAGCAGTACTTC.

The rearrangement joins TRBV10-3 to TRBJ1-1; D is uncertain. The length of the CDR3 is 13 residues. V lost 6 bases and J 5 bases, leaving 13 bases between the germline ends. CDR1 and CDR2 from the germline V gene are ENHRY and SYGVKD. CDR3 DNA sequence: TGTGCCATCAGGCCCGTGGACGGGACTGAAGCTTTCTTT. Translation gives CAIRPVDGTEAFF.

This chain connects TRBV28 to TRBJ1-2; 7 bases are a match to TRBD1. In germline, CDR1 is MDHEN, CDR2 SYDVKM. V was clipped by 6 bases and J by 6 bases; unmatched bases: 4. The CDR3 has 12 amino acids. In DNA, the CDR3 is TGTGCCAGCAGGCCCAGGGGGGATGGCTACACCTTC. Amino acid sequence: CASRPRGDGYTF.